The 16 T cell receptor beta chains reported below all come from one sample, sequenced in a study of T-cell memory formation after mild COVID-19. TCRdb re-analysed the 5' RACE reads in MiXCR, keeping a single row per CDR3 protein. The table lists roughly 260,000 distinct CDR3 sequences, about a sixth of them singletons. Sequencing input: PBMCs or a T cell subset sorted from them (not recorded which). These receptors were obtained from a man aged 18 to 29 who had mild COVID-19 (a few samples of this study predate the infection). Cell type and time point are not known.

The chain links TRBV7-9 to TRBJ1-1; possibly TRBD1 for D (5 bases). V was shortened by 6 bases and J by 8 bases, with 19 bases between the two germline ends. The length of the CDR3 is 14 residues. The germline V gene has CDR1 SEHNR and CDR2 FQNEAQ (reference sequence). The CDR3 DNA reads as TGTGCCAGCAGTAAAAGCCGGGACCAATACGAAGCTTTCTTT. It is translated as CASSKSRDQYEAFF.

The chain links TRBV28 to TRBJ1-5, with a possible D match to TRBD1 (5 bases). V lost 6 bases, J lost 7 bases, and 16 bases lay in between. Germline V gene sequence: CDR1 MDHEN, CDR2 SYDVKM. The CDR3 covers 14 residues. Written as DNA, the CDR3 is TGTGCCAGCAGCCCCCCAGGGACGGGGCAGCCCCAGCATTTT. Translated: CASSPPGTGQPQHF.

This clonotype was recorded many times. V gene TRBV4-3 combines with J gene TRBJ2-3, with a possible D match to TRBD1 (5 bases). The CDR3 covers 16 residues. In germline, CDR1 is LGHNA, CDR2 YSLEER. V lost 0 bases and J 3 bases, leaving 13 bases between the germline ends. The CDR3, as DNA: TGCGCCAGCAGCCAAGATAGGGCAGGGATGACAGATACGCAGTATTTT. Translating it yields CASSQDRAGMTDTQYF.

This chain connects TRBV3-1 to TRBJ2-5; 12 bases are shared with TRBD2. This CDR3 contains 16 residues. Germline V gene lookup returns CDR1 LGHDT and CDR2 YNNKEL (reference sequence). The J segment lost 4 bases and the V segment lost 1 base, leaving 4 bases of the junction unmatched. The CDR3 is CASSQGVLAGGETQYF. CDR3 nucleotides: TGTGCCAGCAGCCAAGGGGTACTAGCGGGGGGAGAGACCCAGTACTTC.

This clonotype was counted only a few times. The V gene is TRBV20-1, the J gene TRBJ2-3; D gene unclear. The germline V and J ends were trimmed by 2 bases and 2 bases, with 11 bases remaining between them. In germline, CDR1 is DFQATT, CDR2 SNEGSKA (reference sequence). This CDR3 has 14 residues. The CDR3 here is CSARPTGDTDTQYF. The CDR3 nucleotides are TGCAGTGCTAGACCAACGGGCGACACAGATACGCAGTATTTT.

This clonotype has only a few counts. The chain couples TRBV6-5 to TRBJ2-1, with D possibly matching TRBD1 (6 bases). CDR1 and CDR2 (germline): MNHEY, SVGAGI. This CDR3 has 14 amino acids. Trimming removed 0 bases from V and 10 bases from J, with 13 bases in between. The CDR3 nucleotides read TGTGCCAGCAGTTACTCGAGGGTGGACAGAGAGCAGTTCTTC. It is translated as CASSYSRVDREQFF.

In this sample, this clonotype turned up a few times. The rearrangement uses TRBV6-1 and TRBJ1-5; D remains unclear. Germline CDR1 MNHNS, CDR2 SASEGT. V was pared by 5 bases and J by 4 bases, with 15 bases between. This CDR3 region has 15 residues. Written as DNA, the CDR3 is TGTGCCAGCAGTTTGGTCGGCAATCGGAATCAGCCCCAGCATTTT. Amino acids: CASSLVGNRNQPQHF.

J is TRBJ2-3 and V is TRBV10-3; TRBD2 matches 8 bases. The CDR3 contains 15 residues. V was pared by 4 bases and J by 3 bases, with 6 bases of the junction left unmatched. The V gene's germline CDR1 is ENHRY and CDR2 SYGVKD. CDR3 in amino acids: CAISASGGATDTQYF. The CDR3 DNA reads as TGTGCCATCAGTGCATCGGGGGGGGCAACAGATACGCAGTATTTT.

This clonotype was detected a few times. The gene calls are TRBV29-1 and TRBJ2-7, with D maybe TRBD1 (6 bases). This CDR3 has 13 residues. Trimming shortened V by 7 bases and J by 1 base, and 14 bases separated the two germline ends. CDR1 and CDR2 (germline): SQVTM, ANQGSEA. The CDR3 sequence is CSAATGRSYEQYF. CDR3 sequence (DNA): TGCAGCGCCGCGACAGGCCGATCCTACGAGCAGTACTTC.

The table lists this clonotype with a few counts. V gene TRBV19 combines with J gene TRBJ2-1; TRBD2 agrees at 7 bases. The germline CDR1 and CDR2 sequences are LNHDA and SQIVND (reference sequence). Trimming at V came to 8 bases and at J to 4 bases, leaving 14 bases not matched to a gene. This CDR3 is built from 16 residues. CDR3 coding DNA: TGTGCCAGTCCGTCAAAAGCCAGGGAGGGGTACAATGAGCAGTTCTTC. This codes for CASPSKAREGYNEQFF.

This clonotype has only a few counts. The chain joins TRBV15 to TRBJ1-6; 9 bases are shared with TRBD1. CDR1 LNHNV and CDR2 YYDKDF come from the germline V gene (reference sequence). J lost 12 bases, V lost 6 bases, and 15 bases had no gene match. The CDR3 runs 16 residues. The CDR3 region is CATRESLSKGQGPLHF. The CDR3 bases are TGTGCCACCAGAGAGTCCCTCAGCAAGGGACAGGGACCCCTCCACTTT.

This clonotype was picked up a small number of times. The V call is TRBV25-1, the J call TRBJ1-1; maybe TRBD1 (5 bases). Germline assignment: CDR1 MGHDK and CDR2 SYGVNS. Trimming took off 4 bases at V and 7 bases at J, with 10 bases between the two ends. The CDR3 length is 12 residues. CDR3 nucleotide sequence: TGTGCCAGCAGTGGGGGGAAATTTGAAGCTTTCTTT. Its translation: CASSGGKFEAFF. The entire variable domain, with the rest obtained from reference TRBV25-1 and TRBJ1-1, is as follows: EADIYQTPRYLVIGTGKKITLECSQTMGHDKMYWYQQDPGMELHLIHYSYGVNSTEKGDLSSESTVSRIRTEHFPLTLESARPSHTSQYLCASSGGKFEAFFGQGTRLTVV.

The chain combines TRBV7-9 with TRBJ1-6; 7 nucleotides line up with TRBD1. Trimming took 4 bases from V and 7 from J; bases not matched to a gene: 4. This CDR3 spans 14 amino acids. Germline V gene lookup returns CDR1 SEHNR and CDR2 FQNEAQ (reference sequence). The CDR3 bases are TGTGCCAGCAGCTCGGGACAGTTCAATTCACCCCTCCACTTT. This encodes CASSSGQFNSPLHF. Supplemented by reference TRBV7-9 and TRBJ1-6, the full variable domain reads DTGVSQNPRHKITKRGQNVTFRCDPISEHNRLYWYRQTLGQGPEFLTYFQNEAQLEKSRLLSDRFSAERPKGSFSTLEIQRTEQGDSAMYLCASSSGQFNSPLHFGNGTRLTVT.

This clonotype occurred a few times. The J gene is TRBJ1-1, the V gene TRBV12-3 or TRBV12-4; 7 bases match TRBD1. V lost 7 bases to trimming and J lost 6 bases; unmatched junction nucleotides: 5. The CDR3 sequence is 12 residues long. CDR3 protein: CASIRQGSEAFF. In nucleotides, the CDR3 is TGTGCCAGCATTCGACAGGGTTCTGAAGCTTTCTTT.

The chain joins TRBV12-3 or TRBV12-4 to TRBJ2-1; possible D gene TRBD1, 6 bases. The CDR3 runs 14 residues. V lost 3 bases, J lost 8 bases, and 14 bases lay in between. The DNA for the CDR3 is TGTGCCAGCAGTTTCCAGGGGCCTCGCCATGAGCAGTTCTTC. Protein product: CASSFQGPRHEQFF.

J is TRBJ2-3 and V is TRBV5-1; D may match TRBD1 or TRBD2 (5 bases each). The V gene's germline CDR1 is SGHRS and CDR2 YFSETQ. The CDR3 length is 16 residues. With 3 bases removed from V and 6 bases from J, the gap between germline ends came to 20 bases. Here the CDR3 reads CASSSPGTPTSDTQYF. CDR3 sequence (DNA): TGCGCCAGCAGCTCGCCCGGGACCCCTACGTCGGATACGCAGTATTTT.